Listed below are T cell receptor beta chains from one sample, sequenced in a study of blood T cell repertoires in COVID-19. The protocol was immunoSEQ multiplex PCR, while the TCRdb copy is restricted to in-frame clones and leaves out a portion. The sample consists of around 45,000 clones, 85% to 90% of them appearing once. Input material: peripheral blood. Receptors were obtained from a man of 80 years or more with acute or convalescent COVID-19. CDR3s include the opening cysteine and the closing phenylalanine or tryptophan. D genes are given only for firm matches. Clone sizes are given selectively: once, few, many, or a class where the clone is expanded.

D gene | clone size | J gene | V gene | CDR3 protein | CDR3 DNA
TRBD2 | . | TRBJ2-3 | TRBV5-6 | CASSFSGGTQYF | TGTGCCAGCAGCTTTAGCGGGGGCACGCAGTATTTT
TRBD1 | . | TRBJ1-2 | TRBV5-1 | CASSTGTGGLYGYTF | TGCGCCAGCAGCACTGGGACAGGCGGCCTCTATGGCTACACCTTC
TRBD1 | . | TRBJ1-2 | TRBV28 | CASSLYRGGYTF | TGTGCCAGCAGTTTATACAGGGGAGGCTACACCTTC
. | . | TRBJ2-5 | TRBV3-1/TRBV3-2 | CASSHRAAVETQYF | TGTGCCAGCAGCCACAGGGCCGCGGTAGAGACCCAGTACTTC
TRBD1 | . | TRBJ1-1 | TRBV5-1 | CASSPGDSWNTEAFF | TGCGCCAGCAGCCCGGGGGACAGCTGGAACACTGAAGCTTTCTTT
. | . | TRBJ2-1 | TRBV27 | CASSPTSAGYGEQFF | TGTGCCAGCAGTCCAACTAGTGCGGGGTATGGTGAGCAGTTCTTC
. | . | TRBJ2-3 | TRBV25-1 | CASSFEGSTDTQYF | TGTGCCAGCAGTTTCGAGGGCTCCACAGATACGCAGTATTTT
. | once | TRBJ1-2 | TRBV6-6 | CASSYRSYGYTF | TGTGCCAGCAGTTACCGGAGCTATGGCTACACCTTC
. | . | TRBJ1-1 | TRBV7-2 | CASSPYYTEAFF | TGTGCCAGCAGCCCCTACTACACTGAAGCTTTCTTT
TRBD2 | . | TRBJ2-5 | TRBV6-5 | CASSYSGTSGRETQYF | TGTGCCAGCAGTTATTCCGGGACCTCCGGGAGGGAGACCCAGTACTTC
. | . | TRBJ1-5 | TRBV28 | CASSLRYQPQHF | TGTGCCAGCAGTTTGAGATATCAGCCCCAGCATTTT
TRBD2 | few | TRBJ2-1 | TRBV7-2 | CASRRAGASGEQFF | TGTGCCAGCCGTAGAGCGGGGGCCTCTGGAGAGCAGTTCTTC
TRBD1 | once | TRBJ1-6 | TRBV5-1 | CASSGGDRAQDSPLHF | TGCGCCAGCAGCGGGGGGGACAGGGCCCAGGATTCACCCCTCCACTTT
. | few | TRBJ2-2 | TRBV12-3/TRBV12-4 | CASIRVSGELFF | TGTGCCAGCATCCGGGTTTCCGGGGAGCTGTTTTTT
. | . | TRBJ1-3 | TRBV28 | CASSNPYGARSGNTIYF | TGTGCCAGCAGTAACCCATATGGGGCCCGCTCTGGAAACACCATATATTTT
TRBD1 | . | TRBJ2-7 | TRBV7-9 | CASSWGPAGGGTYEQYF | TGTGCCAGCAGCTGGGGCCCCGCAGGGGGCGGGACCTACGAGCAGTACTTC
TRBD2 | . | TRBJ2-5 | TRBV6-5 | CASRDLAGGRETQYF | TGTGCCAGCAGAGATCTAGCGGGGGGCCGGGAGACCCAGTACTTC
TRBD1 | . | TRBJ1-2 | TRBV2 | CASSRDSHYGYTF | TGTGCCAGCAGTCGGGACAGCCACTATGGCTACACCTTC
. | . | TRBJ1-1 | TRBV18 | CASSPSGGSNAEAFF | TGTGCCAGCTCACCTTCGGGGGGTTCTAACGCTGAAGCTTTCTTT
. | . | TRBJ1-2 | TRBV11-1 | CASSSEGYGYTF | TGTGCCAGCAGCTCGGAGGGTTACGGCTACACCTTC
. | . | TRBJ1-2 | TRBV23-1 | CASSQTRGGHNYGYTF | TGCGCCAGCAGTCAGACCCGAGGGGGTCATAACTATGGCTACACCTTC
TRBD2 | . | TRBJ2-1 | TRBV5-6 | CASSILAGSYNEQFF | TGTGCCAGCAGCATACTAGCGGGCTCCTACAATGAGCAGTTCTTC
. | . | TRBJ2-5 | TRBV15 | CATSIDTRGETQYF | TGTGCCACCAGCATCGACACCAGAGGGGAGACCCAGTACTTC
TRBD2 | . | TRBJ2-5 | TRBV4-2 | CASSQDGASGGKETQYF | TGTGCCAGCAGCCAAGACGGAGCTAGCGGGGGGAAGGAGACCCAGTACTTC
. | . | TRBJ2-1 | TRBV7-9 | CASSHGVEGEEPYNEQFF | TGTGCCAGCAGCCACGGGGTGGAGGGAGAGGAACCCTACAATGAGCAGTTCTTC
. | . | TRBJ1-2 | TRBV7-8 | CASSTVGVGGYTF | TGTGCCAGCAGCACGGTCGGGGTCGGAGGCTACACCTTC
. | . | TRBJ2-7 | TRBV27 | CASSLVGLDRLYF | TGTGCCAGCAGTTTAGTGGGGTTGGACAGATTGTACTTC
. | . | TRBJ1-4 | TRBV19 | CASSKGRTNEKLFF | TGTGCCAGTAGTAAAGGGAGAACTAATGAAAAACTGTTTTTT
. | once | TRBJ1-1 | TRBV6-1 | CASSERDKGAVNEAFF | TGTGCCAGCAGTGAAAGGGACAAGGGTGCGGTAAATGAAGCTTTCTTT
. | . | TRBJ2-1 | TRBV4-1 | CASSHLDLGLSYNEQFF | TGCGCCAGCAGCCATCTCGACCTAGGTCTCTCCTACAATGAGCAGTTCTTC
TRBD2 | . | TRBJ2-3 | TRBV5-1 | CASSLGLLAGGSTDTQYF | TGCGCCAGCAGCTTGGGGCTTCTAGCGGGGGGAAGCACAGATACGCAGTATTTT
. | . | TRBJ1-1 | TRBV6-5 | CASSYSKWGQEAFF | TGTGCCAGCAGTTACTCGAAATGGGGGCAGGAAGCTTTCTTT
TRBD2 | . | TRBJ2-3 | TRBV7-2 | CASSLGLAGDTQYF | TGTGCCAGCAGCTTAGGACTAGCGGGAGATACGCAGTATTTT
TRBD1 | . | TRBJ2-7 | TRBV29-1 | CSVGGGQGSSEQYF | TGCAGCGTGGGAGGGGGACAGGGGTCTTCCGAGCAGTACTTC
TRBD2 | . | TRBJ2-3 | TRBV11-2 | CASSLADFTDTQYF | TGTGCCAGCAGTCTAGCGGATTTCACAGATACGCAGTATTTT
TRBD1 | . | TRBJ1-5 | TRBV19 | CASSMWGQGMSNQPQHF | TGTGCCAGTAGTATGTGGGGACAGGGAATGAGCAATCAGCCCCAGCATTTT
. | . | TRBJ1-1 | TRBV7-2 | CASSLGGSAEAFF | TGTGCCAGCAGCTTAGGGGGCTCGGCTGAAGCTTTCTTT
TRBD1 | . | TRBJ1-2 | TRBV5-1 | CASSSGQRNYGYTF | TGCGCCAGCAGCTCGGGACAGCGAAACTATGGCTACACCTTC
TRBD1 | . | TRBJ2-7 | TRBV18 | CASSPSDRVALHSPYEQYF | TGTGCCAGCTCACCAAGCGACAGGGTCGCACTTCATTCGCCGTACGAGCAGTACTTC
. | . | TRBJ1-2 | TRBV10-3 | CAISESDRSTFYGYTF | TGTGCCATCAGTGAGTCCGACAGGTCCACCTTCTATGGCTACACCTTC
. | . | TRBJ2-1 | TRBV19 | CASRGRAGAQWEQFF | TGTGCCAGCCGAGGAAGGGCGGGGGCACAATGGGAGCAGTTCTTC
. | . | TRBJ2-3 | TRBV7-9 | CASSLVQDTDTQYF | TGTGCCAGCAGCTTAGTTCAGGACACAGATACGCAGTATTTT
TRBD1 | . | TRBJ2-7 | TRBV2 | CASRITPRDRGYEQYF | TGTGCCAGCAGGATCACACCTAGGGACAGGGGCTACGAGCAGTACTTC
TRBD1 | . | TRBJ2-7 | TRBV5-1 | CASSTGQQISNEQYF | TGCGCCAGCAGCACGGGACAGCAGATTTCTAACGAGCAGTACTTC
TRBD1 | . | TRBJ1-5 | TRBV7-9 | CASSFGQGNQPQHF | TGTGCCAGCAGCTTCGGACAGGGTAATCAGCCCCAGCATTTT
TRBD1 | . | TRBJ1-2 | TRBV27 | CASSYDRGFNYGYTF | TGTGCCAGCAGTTATGACAGGGGGTTTAACTATGGCTACACCTTC
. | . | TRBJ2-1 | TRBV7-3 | CASSPYREFGNNEQFF | TGTGCCAGCAGCCCGTATAGGGAGTTTGGCAACAATGAGCAGTTCTTC
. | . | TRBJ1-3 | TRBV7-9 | CASSPRGVSGNTIYF | TGTGCCAGCAGCCCCCGGGGTGTCTCTGGAAACACCATATATTTT
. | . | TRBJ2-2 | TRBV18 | CASSTGEAGELFF | TGTGCCAGCTCAACAGGGGAGGCCGGGGAGCTGTTTTTT
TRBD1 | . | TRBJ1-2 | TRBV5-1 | CASSQMDRVNGYTF | TGCGCCAGCAGCCAGATGGACAGGGTTAATGGCTACACCTTC
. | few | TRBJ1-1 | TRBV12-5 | CASGLVQGTNTEAFF | TGTGCTAGTGGTTTGGTCCAGGGCACAAACACTGAAGCTTTCTTT